Each of the 23 T cell receptor beta chains below was sequenced from the same sample in a study of OX40 agonist ivuxolimab in advanced cancers. Assay: immunoSEQ multiplex PCR; the TCRdb copy retains only in-frame clones and omits some. The data hold tens of thousands of clones, with about nine tenths observed a single time. The sample was CD4+ or CD8+ T cells sorted from blood, taken in a trial of the OX40 agonist ivuxolimab. The receptor source for this set is an adult with an advanced solid tumor such as melanoma, head and neck, liver or kidney cancer.

V gene TRBV29-1 combines with J gene TRBJ2-1; 10 nucleotides line up with TRBD2. CDR1 is SQVTM and CDR2 is ANQGSEA in the germline V gene. The CDR3 is 14 amino acids. J was trimmed by 7 bases and V by 8 bases; bases with no gene match: 11. Here the CDR3 reads CSLTPPSGSNEQFF. CDR3 in DNA: TGCAGCCTCACACCCCCTAGCGGGAGTAATGAGCAGTTCTTC.

The gene calls are TRBV5-6 and TRBJ2-1; a possible D gene is TRBD2 (6 bases). The CDR3 consists of 16 residues. Trimming pared 5 bases from V and 1 base from J, leaving 16 bases between. Germline V gene sequence: CDR1 SGHDT, CDR2 YYEEEE. The CDR3, as DNA: TGTGCCAGCAGTTCCTATGGGAGGAGTTCCTACAATGAGCAGTTCTTC. Protein: CASSSYGRSSYNEQFF.

The table lists this clone with a few counts. This chain joins TRBV2 and TRBJ1-1; D unclear. The ends were cut back, 3 bases at V and 5 bases at J, with 4 bases in the middle. The CDR3 contains 11 residues. Germline V lookup: CDR1 SNHLY, CDR2 FYNNEI. The CDR3 DNA follows: TGTGCCAGCAGTGAGGCAACTGAAGCTTTCTTT. Its translation: CASSEATEAFF.

The chain couples TRBV2 to TRBJ1-4; D may be TRBD1 (6 bases). The CDR3 runs 14 residues. V dropped 5 bases and J dropped 3 bases, with 10 bases sitting between them. CDR1 and CDR2 from the germline V gene are SNHLY and FYNNEI. The CDR3 sequence is CASSSQGPNEKLFF. For the CDR3, the DNA is TGTGCCAGCAGTTCACAGGGACCTAATGAAAAACTGTTTTTT.

The chain has TRBV28 and TRBJ2-3; D perhaps matches TRBD2 (5 bases). Germline V gene lookup returns CDR1 MDHEN and CDR2 SYDVKM. The germline V and J ends were trimmed by 5 bases and 13 bases, with 16 bases remaining between them. This CDR3 spans 12 amino acids. The CDR3 protein is CASSQERDPKYF. The CDR3 DNA reads as TGTGCCAGCAGTCAGGAGAGGGATCCCAAGTATTTT.

This chain links TRBV28 with TRBJ2-1; D may be TRBD2 (6 bases). V shed 6 bases and J shed 1 base, with 16 bases lying between them. From germline, CDR1 is MDHEN and CDR2 SYDVKM. The CDR3 runs to 16 residues. The CDR3 loop reads CASRGRAGPSYNEQFF. CDR3 coding DNA: TGTGCCAGCAGGGGACGCGCGGGGCCTTCCTACAATGAGCAGTTCTTC.

The V and J genes are TRBV5-1 and TRBJ2-5; no clear D gene. The end of the DNA fits TRBJ2-7 better, so the J call may be wrong. This CDR3 has 12 amino acids. Germline V gene data show CDR1 as SGHRS and CDR2 as YFSETQ. CDR3: CASSPDDYEQYF. DNA for the CDR3: TGCGCCAGCAGCCCTGATGACTACGAGCAGTACTTC.

The chain couples TRBV5-6 to TRBJ2-7, with D possibly being TRBD2 (6 bases). With 0 bases removed from V and 12 bases from J, the gap between germline ends came to 13 bases. The CDR3 totals 12 residues. The germline V gene has CDR1 SGHDT and CDR2 YYEEEE. CDR3 amino acids: CASSLAGSARYF. The CDR3 DNA reads TGTGCCAGCAGCTTGGCCGGGAGCGCTCGGTACTTC.

This chain uses TRBV29-1 with TRBJ1-1; 10 bases line up with TRBD1. The CDR3 length is 15 residues. V trimming: 6 bases; J trimming: 4 bases; junction bases outside the gene matches: 11. CDR1 and CDR2 from the germline V gene are SQVTM and ANQGSEA. The DNA for the CDR3 is TGCAGCGTACTCCTGACAGGGGGCGCGTCCACTGAAGCTTTCTTT. Translation gives CSVLLTGGASTEAFF.

The chain joins TRBV5-6 to TRBJ1-2, with 8 bases matching TRBD1. The CDR3 has 14 amino acids. Germline CDR1 and CDR2: SGHDT and YYEEEE. V dropped 2 bases and J dropped 8; count of bases not matched to a gene: 8. CDR3 region: CASSLVGTGRGYTF. CDR3 in DNA: TGTGCCAGCAGCTTAGTGGGGACAGGCCGAGGCTACACCTTC. Complete variable domain (other parts from reference TRBV5-6 and TRBJ1-2): DAGVTQSPTHLIKTRGQQVTLRCSPKSGHDTVSWYQQALGQGPQFIFQYYEEEERQRGNFPDRFSGHQFPNYSSELNVNALLLGDSALYLCASSLVGTGRGYTFGSGTRLTVV.

Only a few counts were recorded for this clone. This rearrangement joins TRBV23-1 to TRBJ2-1; 11 bases agree with TRBD2. TRBV23-1 is an ORF for which the function is uncertain. Unmatched junction bases numbered 6, after V lost 3 bases and J lost 5 bases. This CDR3 is 16 amino acids long. The DNA of the CDR3 is TGCGCCAGCAGTCAGCTACTAGCGGGGGACCACAATGAGCAGTTCTTC. It translates to CASSQLLAGDHNEQFF.

The chain links TRBV27 to TRBJ2-3; D may be TRBD2 (5 bases). Trimming stripped 3 bases from V and 7 bases from J, with 14 bases between. The CDR3 has 14 amino acids. The germline V gene encodes CDR1 MNHEY and CDR2 SMNVEV (reference sequence). For the CDR3, the DNA is TGTGCCAGCAGTTTTCAGTCCCGCGGGTATACGCAGTATTTT. Residues: CASSFQSRGYTQYF.

This chain links TRBV7-9 with TRBJ2-5; 7 bases are shared with TRBD1. The junction had 7 bases not matched to a gene; V was cut back by 6 bases and J by 3 bases. Germline-derived CDR1 and CDR2 are SEHNR and FQNEAQ (reference sequence). This CDR3 is 14 amino acids long. The CDR3 here is CASRKRGPEETQYF. The CDR3 bases are TGTGCCAGCAGGAAAAGGGGGCCTGAAGAGACCCAGTACTTC.

The V and J genes are TRBV9 and TRBJ1-2; 7 nucleotides line up with TRBD1. The length of the CDR3 is 15 residues. The germline V gene has CDR1 SGDLS and CDR2 YYNGEE. V was pared by 0 bases and J by 2 bases, with 4 bases of the junction left unmatched. In DNA, the CDR3 is TGTGCCAGCAGCGTAGTAGACAGGGTCAACTATGGCTACACCTTC. As protein: CASSVVDRVNYGYTF.

This clone turned up a few times. The rearrangement uses TRBV11-2 and TRBJ2-5; 7 bases fit TRBD2. V trimming: 6 bases; J trimming: 4 bases; junction bases outside the gene matches: 8. The CDR3 spans 14 residues. Per germline, CDR1 SGHAT and CDR2 FQNNGV. The CDR3 sequence: CASRRSSGGETQYF. The CDR3 nucleotides read TGTGCCAGCAGGAGGTCTAGCGGCGGAGAGACCCAGTACTTC.

This chain connects TRBV11-2 to TRBJ2-2; D remains unclear. This CDR3 has 12 amino acids. The ends were cut back, 5 bases at V and 2 bases at J, with 3 bases in the middle. In germline, CDR1 is SGHAT, CDR2 FQNNGV. Written as DNA, the CDR3 is TGTGCCAGCAGCCCAAACACCGGGGAGCTGTTTTTT. This translates into CASSPNTGELFF.

The chain employs TRBV29-1 and TRBJ2-5, with no clear D. From germline, CDR1 is SQVTM and CDR2 ANQGSEA. The V end lost 2 bases, the J end lost 5 bases, and 9 bases lay between the germline ends. This CDR3 has 12 residues. Here the CDR3 reads CSVEYVGETQYF. DNA for the CDR3: TGCAGCGTTGAATATGTCGGGGAGACCCAGTACTTC.

V gene TRBV5-1 combines with J gene TRBJ1-2; D is possibly TRBD1 (6 bases). In germline, CDR1 is SGHRS, CDR2 YFSETQ. V was pared by 0 bases and J by 4 bases, with 13 bases between. The CDR3 runs 15 residues. The CDR3 spells CASSLETGTLYGYTF. CDR3 in DNA: TGCGCCAGCAGCTTGGAGACAGGAACACTCTATGGCTACACCTTC.

The chain combines TRBV19 with TRBJ2-5; the D is unclear. The CDR3 sequence is 12 residues long. The V end was cut by 5 bases, the J end by 5 bases, with 9 bases between. Germline lookup yields CDR1 LNHDA and CDR2 SQIVND (reference sequence). The CDR3 is CASSRPQETQYF. Written as DNA, the CDR3 is TGTGCCAGTAGTCGACCGCAGGAGACCCAGTACTTC.

The V and J genes are TRBV19 and TRBJ2-7, with TRBD1 identical over 8 bases. CDR1 is LNHDA, CDR2 SQIVND, per germline (reference sequence). Losses at the gene ends were 3 bases for V and 5 bases for J; bases not matched to a gene: 9. The CDR3 has 15 residues. CDR3 nucleotide sequence: TGTGCCAGTAGTATTTTGCGACAGGGGACCAACGAGCAGTACTTC. Translating gives CASSILRQGTNEQYF.

This chain links TRBV7-9 with TRBJ2-1, with 8 bases lining up with TRBD2. V trimming: 2 bases; J trimming: 9 bases; junction bases outside the gene matches: 9. This CDR3 spans 15 amino acids. Germline CDR1 SEHNR, CDR2 FQNEAQ (reference sequence). CDR3 coding DNA: TGTGCCAGCAGCTTAAAGCGGATAGCGGGACCTGAGCAGTTCTTC. Its translation is CASSLKRIAGPEQFF.

V gene TRBV18 combines with J gene TRBJ2-1; D gene uncertain. This CDR3 contains 14 residues. The ends were cut back, 0 bases at V and 8 bases at J, with 11 bases in the middle. Germline CDR1 is KGHSH and CDR2 is LQKENI. CDR3 in amino acids: CASSPPMGWDEQFF. DNA for the CDR3: TGTGCCAGCTCACCACCGATGGGGTGGGATGAGCAGTTCTTC.

The chain employs TRBV2 and TRBJ2-1; TRBD2 agrees at 11 bases. This CDR3 comprises 14 residues. V lost 6 bases, J lost 9 bases, and 7 bases stayed unmatched. CDR1 is SNHLY, CDR2 FYNNEI, per germline. The DNA of the CDR3 is TGTGCCAGCAGACTAGCGGGAGTGTTGGTTGAGCAGTTCTTC. It codes for CASRLAGVLVEQFF.